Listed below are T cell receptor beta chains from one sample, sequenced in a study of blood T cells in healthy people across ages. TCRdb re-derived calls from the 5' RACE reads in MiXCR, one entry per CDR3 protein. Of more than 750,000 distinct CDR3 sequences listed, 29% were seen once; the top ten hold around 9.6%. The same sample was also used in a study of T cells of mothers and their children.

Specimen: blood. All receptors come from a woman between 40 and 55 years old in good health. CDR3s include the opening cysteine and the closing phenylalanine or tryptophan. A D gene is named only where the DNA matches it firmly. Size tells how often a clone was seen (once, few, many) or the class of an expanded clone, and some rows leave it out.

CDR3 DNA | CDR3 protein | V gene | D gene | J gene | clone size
TGTGCCAGCAGCAACGCCGTAGGGACAGGGGTACACGAGCAGTACTTC | CASSNAVGTGVHEQYF | TRBV7-6 | TRBD1 | TRBJ2-7 | few
TGTGCCAGTAGTATAATGACAGGGGAGATCCAGCCCCAGCATTTT | CASSIMTGEIQPQHF | TRBV19 | TRBD1 | TRBJ1-5 | NA
TGTGCCACCAGCAGGGGGGGAAGCTGGCAGCCCCAGCATTTT | CATSRGGSWQPQHF | TRBV15 | NA | TRBJ1-5 | NA
TGCGCCAGCAGCCCCGTAATCTTCTATAGGTCCGGGGCCAACGTCCTGACTTTC | CASSPVIFYRSGANVLTF | TRBV4-1 | NA | TRBJ2-6 | many
TGCGCCAGCGGGGTCGGTGAGCAGTTCTTC | CASGVGEQFF | TRBV4-1 | NA | TRBJ2-1 | many
TGTGCCAGCAGTTTACCGGGTGCTAACTATGGCTACACCTTC | CASSLPGANYGYTF | TRBV12-3/TRBV12-4 | NA | TRBJ1-2 | many
TGTGCCAGCAAACGCCTTAGGGACACTGAAGCTTTCTTT | CASKRLRDTEAFF | TRBV28 | NA | TRBJ1-1 | many
TGTGCCAGCAGCGCACTAGCGGGGGGGCTTAGTTCGGATACGCAGTATTTT | CASSALAGGLSSDTQYF | TRBV9 | TRBD2 | TRBJ2-3 | NA
TGTGCCATCAGAGAGACAGAGAACACTGAAGCTTTCTTT | CAIRETENTEAFF | TRBV10-3 | NA | TRBJ1-1 | many
TGTGCCAGCAGGCCTCGGCCACAGGCCTTAAATCAGCCCCAGCATTTT | CASRPRPQALNQPQHF | TRBV19 | NA | TRBJ1-5 | once
TGCAGCGTTGACGGTAATGGAAACACCATATATTTT | CSVDGNGNTIYF | TRBV29-1 | NA | TRBJ1-3 | many
TGTGCCACCGCGGACAGGGAATACAATGAGCAGTTCTTC | CATADREYNEQFF | TRBV24-1 | TRBD1 | TRBJ2-1 | many
TGTGCCACCAGTGGTAAAGGATTGGAGCCCCAGCATTTT | CATSGKGLEPQHF | TRBV24-1 | NA | TRBJ1-5 | few
TGTGCCAGCAGGTTGGCACAGGGGGCTTTTTCACCCCTCCACTTT | CASRLAQGAFSPLHF | TRBV12-3/TRBV12-4 | TRBD1 | TRBJ1-6 | NA
TGTGCCAGCAGCCAAGGGACTAGCGGGTCCCCCTACAATGAGCAGTTCTTC | CASSQGTSGSPYNEQFF | TRBV4-2 | TRBD2 | TRBJ2-1 | NA
TGTGCCAGCAGTATCCAGGGGGCGAGCACCGGGGAGCTGTTTTTT | CASSIQGASTGELFF | TRBV2 | TRBD1 | TRBJ2-2 | NA
TGTGCCACCAGCAGAGACACGGGACAGGGTACTTACGAGCAGTACTTC | CATSRDTGQGTYEQYF | TRBV15 | TRBD1 | TRBJ2-7 | NA
TGCAGTGCTAGTGGGCTTGCTACAGGGGGCCGTGAGACCCAGTACTTC | CSASGLATGGRETQYF | TRBV20-1 | TRBD1 | TRBJ2-5 | NA
TGTGCCATCAGTGGCTCCCAGGACAGGGTTTATGGGGTCGAGCAGTACTTC | CAISGSQDRVYGVEQYF | TRBV10-3 | TRBD1 | TRBJ2-7 | NA
TGTGCCAGCACCCTCCCGAGACAGGGGGAAGAGACCCAGTACTTC | CASTLPRQGEETQYF | TRBV7-9 | TRBD1 | TRBJ2-5 | few
TGCAGTGCTAGTGATCCTAGCGGGGGATCAAAAGAGACCCAGTACTTC | CSASDPSGGSKETQYF | TRBV20-1 | TRBD2 | TRBJ2-5 | many
TGTGCCAGCAGGCAGACCCAGGGGCCCTATAATTCACCCCTCCACTTT | CASRQTQGPYNSPLHF | TRBV7-2 | NA | TRBJ1-6 | NA
TGCAGCGTCCTAACAAGGGACAGGGTTATATCCGGGGAGCTGTTTTTT | CSVLTRDRVISGELFF | TRBV29-1 | TRBD1 | TRBJ2-2 | many
TGTGCCAGCAGTGAGGGGGGGCCGGTCCCCTACAATGAGCAGTTCTTC | CASSEGGPVPYNEQFF | TRBV25-1 | NA | TRBJ2-1 | few
TGTGCCAGCAGCCAAGATCGGAGGGAGGGTGAGACCCAGTACTTC | CASSQDRREGETQYF | TRBV3-1 | TRBD2 | TRBJ2-5 | NA
TGTGCCAGCAGCTTAAACAGGGACACCCCTGATGGCTACACCTTC | CASSLNRDTPDGYTF | TRBV7-2 | NA | TRBJ1-2 | many
TGTGCCAGCGGCCCCCTTGGCGGTCTATTCTACGAGCAGTACTTC | CASGPLGGLFYEQYF | TRBV11-2 | NA | TRBJ2-7 | many
TGCAGTGCCGTGACTAGCGGGGACACCTACGAGCAGTACTTC | CSAVTSGDTYEQYF | TRBV20-1 | TRBD2 | TRBJ2-7 | NA
TGTGCCAGCAGTTACTCGGGCCTCTACGAGCAGTACTTC | CASSYSGLYEQYF | TRBV6-5 | NA | TRBJ2-7 | many
TGCGCCAGCAGCTCGCCTACCACAGATACGCAGTATTTT | CASSSPTTDTQYF | TRBV5-1 | NA | TRBJ2-3 | many